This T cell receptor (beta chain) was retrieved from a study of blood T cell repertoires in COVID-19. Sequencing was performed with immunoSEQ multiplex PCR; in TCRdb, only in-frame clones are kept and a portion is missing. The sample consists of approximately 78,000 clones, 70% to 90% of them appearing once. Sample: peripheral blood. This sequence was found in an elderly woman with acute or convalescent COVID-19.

The CDR3 is CAWRRGSTDTQYF. Here the CDR3 DNA reads TGTGCCTGGAGGCGGGGGAGCACAGATACGCAGTATTTT. This chain uses TRBV30 with TRBJ2-3, with TRBD2 matching over 7 bases. Trimming cost V 3 bases and J 0 bases; bases outside gene matches: 0. The CDR3 has 13 amino acids. Per the germline V gene, CDR1 is GTSNPN and CDR2 is SVGIG (reference sequence).